The sequence of this TCR beta chain was determined in a study of blood T cell repertoires in COVID-19. Looking at the study overall: Acute and convalescent COVID-19 specimens originated in the United States, Italy and Spain. In each case, the material was cDNA or gDNA derived from T cells, B-cell-depleted T cells, or PBMCs.

J was trimmed by 8 bases and V by 0 bases; bases with no gene match: 5. This CDR3 comprises 16 residues. The germline V gene has CDR1 SGHTA and CDR2 FQGNSA. The authors' processing: Counts of nucleated cells, estimated from reference gene primer amplification, were obtained. Generated by immunoSEQ multiplex PCR, the TCRdb table keeps only in-frame clones and is missing some. That table is the source of V, J and clone size, and D and trimming were worked out from the DNA. Among approximately 210,000 clones listed, around four fifths were seen once. The sequenced sample consisted of peripheral blood. This clonotype was obtained from a woman aged 45-65 years with acute or convalescent COVID-19. The chain has TRBV7-2 and TRBJ1-6; 9 bases line up with TRBD1. CDR3 sequence reads: CASSLAPGQGYSPLHF. The CDR3 nucleotides are TGTGCCAGCAGCTTAGCGCCGGGACAGGGTTATTCACCCCTCCACTTT.